The 2 T cell receptor beta chains in this list originate from one sample, sequenced in a study of T-cell memory formation after mild COVID-19. TCRdb processed the 5' RACE reads anew with MiXCR; each CDR3 protein has one entry. The sample contains 540,000 or so distinct CDR3 sequences, roughly 20% of which appear only once. Sequences were obtained from PBMCs or a T cell subset sorted from them (not recorded which). Receptors originate from an adult woman who had mild COVID-19 (a few samples of this study predate the infection). Cell type and time point are not known.

The chain joins TRBV12-3 or TRBV12-4 to TRBJ2-1; D is unclear. V was cut by 3 bases and J by 5 bases, with 11 bases left in between. This CDR3 region has 14 residues. Here the CDR3 reads CASSFTGPNNEQFF. CDR3 in DNA: TGTGCCAGCAGTTTTACCGGGCCGAACAATGAGCAGTTCTTC.

This clonotype was seen many times. J is TRBJ2-7 and V is TRBV11-2, with 7 bases fitting TRBD1. The CDR3 covers 18 residues. The J segment lost 4 bases and the V segment lost 1 base, leaving 16 bases of the junction unmatched. The germline V gene has CDR1 SGHAT and CDR2 FQNNGV. The CDR3 DNA sequence: TGTGCCAGCAGCTTAGGGGGCTCGGACAGGAGAACTTATTACGAGCAGTACTTC. It encodes CASSLGGSDRRTYYEQYF.